Below are 29 T cell receptor beta chains sequenced from a single sample in a study of CD8 T cells in ankylosing spondylitis. TCRdb reprocessed the 5' RACE reads with MiXCR, giving one entry per CDR3 protein. This table holds about 140,000 distinct CDR3 sequences, roughly 8.3% found once. Sequencing used synovial fluid, either unsorted or a sorted T cell fraction (not recorded which). These receptors were collected from a male donor with ankylosing spondylitis.

This clonotype was counted many times. The genes are TRBV18 and TRBJ1-1; 9 nucleotides agree with TRBD1. After removal of 5 bases from V and 8 bases from J, the junction contained 15 bases not matched to a gene. The CDR3 contains 16 residues. The germline CDR1 and CDR2 sequences are KGHSH and LQKENI. The CDR3 DNA sequence: TGTGCCAGCTCATCCAAGACTACCCGGACAGGGGTGGAAGCTTTCTTT. Its protein is CASSSKTTRTGVEAFF.

This clonotype was picked up many times. This chain connects TRBV29-1 to TRBJ2-7, with 13 positions matching TRBD2. Germline V lookup: CDR1 SQVTM, CDR2 ANQGSEA. The V and J ends lost 6 bases and 5 bases, in that order; junction bases with no gene match: 1. The CDR3 is 12 amino acids. The CDR3 DNA follows: TGCAGCGTAGGACTAGCGGGAGACGAGCAGTACTTC. This gives the protein CSVGLAGDEQYF.

This clonotype was counted ten times or more. The chain carries TRBV4-2 and TRBJ2-3; 10 nucleotides align to TRBD1. CDR1 is LGHNA, CDR2 YNFKEQ, per germline. V shed 5 bases and J 1 base; nucleotides not matched to a gene: 3. This CDR3 comprises 15 residues. The CDR3 is CASSYGTGGTDTQYF. For the CDR3, the DNA is TGTGCCAGCAGCTACGGGACAGGGGGCACAGATACGCAGTATTTT.

Ten or more counts support this clonotype. The chain has TRBV20-1 and TRBJ2-1; no clear D. Germline V gene lookup returns CDR1 DFQATT and CDR2 SNEGSKA (reference sequence). V lost 6 bases and J 2 bases, leaving 8 bases between the germline ends. The CDR3 contains 12 residues. The CDR3 is CSAPEPYNEQFF. The CDR3 nucleotides read TGCAGTGCCCCTGAACCCTACAATGAGCAGTTCTTC.

This clonotype was detected many times. The chain recombines TRBV15 with TRBJ2-3; D uncertain. Trimming removed 6 bases from V and 7 bases from J, with 17 bases in between. Germline loops: CDR1 LNHNV, CDR2 YYDKDF (reference sequence). The CDR3 runs to 14 residues. Here the CDR3 DNA reads TGTGCCACCAGTCGGCAGTCAAACAGAAATACGCAGTATTTT. Protein product: CATSRQSNRNTQYF.

This clonotype was detected only a few times. CDR3 DNA sequence: TGTGCCAGCAGCCCCCGGGGGAGTGGCGGGGAGCTGTTTTTT. Protein: CASSPRGSGGELFF. The chain couples TRBV6-1 to TRBJ2-2, with D perhaps TRBD2 (6 bases). Trimming shortened V by 6 bases and J by 7 bases, and 15 bases separated the two germline ends. The CDR3 runs 14 residues. CDR1 and CDR2 (germline): MNHNS, SASEGT.

This clonotype appeared many times. The rearrangement links TRBV12-3 or TRBV12-4 to TRBJ1-3; 9 bases agree with TRBD1. The CDR3 is made up of 14 amino acids. V lost 6 bases, J lost 4 bases, and 4 bases stayed unmatched. DNA for the CDR3: TGTGCCAGCAGACGACAGGGGGGAGGAAACACCATATATTTT. It specifies CASRRQGGGNTIYF.

The chain uses TRBV6-5 and TRBJ2-7; 14 bases agree with TRBD2. V shed 0 bases, J shed 4 bases, and the junction held 5 bases outside the gene matches. This CDR3 region has 17 residues. Germline CDR1 MNHEY, CDR2 SVGAGI. The CDR3: CASSYSGLAGVEYEQYF. The CDR3 nucleotides read TGTGCCAGCAGTTACTCGGGACTAGCGGGAGTCGAATACGAGCAGTACTTC.

In its sample, this clonotype was seen many times. The V gene is TRBV18, the J gene TRBJ1-1, with a possible D match to TRBD1 (6 bases). CDR1 and CDR2 (germline): KGHSH, LQKENI. This CDR3 comprises 14 residues. The V end lost 6 bases, the J end lost 0 bases, and 11 bases lay between the germline ends. The CDR3 spells CASSGGFLNTEAFF. The CDR3 DNA is TGTGCCAGCTCTGGGGGCTTCTTGAACACTGAAGCTTTCTTT.

This clonotype has at least ten counts. The chain uses TRBV6-2 or TRBV6-3 and TRBJ2-1, with D hard to call. The CDR3 has 13 residues. Trimming pared 6 bases from V and 3 bases from J, leaving 9 bases between. Germline V CDR1 and CDR2: MNHEY, SVGEGT. The CDR3 DNA follows: TGTGCCAGCAGACGAGCGAGCTACAATGAGCAGTTCTTC. Translation gives CASRRASYNEQFF.

This clonotype has a count of ten or more. The rearrangement uses TRBV28 and TRBJ2-7; no firm D call. CDR3 length: 13 amino acids. The V gene lost 5 bases and the J gene lost 4 bases, with 12 bases spanning the gap. Germline V gene data show CDR1 as MDHEN and CDR2 as SYDVKM. The CDR3 coding sequence is TGTGCCAGCAGTCAACGGTCCCCTTACGAGCAGTACTTC. Protein product: CASSQRSPYEQYF.

The sample holds many counts of this clonotype. The chain couples TRBV12-3 or TRBV12-4 to TRBJ1-5; 7 bases are shared with TRBD1. V lost 6 bases and J lost 6; bases outside the gene matches: 5. There are 13 residues in the CDR3. Here the CDR3 DNA reads TGTGCCAGCAGGGGACAGACGGGTCAGCCCCAGCATTTT. Translated, it gives CASRGQTGQPQHF.

This clonotype has ten or more counts. The chain joins TRBV20-1 to TRBJ2-5; 7 bases align to TRBD2. The CDR3 sequence is 14 residues long. Germline CDR1 reads DFQATT; CDR2 reads SNEGSKA (reference sequence). The trim removed 5 bases at V and 0 bases at J, leaving 6 bases unmatched. DNA for the CDR3: TGCAGTGCTGATTTCGGGGGGAACCAAGAGACCCAGTACTTC. Encoded protein: CSADFGGNQETQYF.

There are many counts of this clonotype. The J gene is TRBJ1-5, the V gene TRBV6-1; D call uncertain. Deletions cut 1 base from V and 6 bases from J, with 7 bases between. Germline loops: CDR1 MNHNS, CDR2 SASEGT. The CDR3 is 13 amino acids. CDR3: CASSEGNFQPQHF. CDR3 bases: TGTGCCAGCAGTGAAGGCAATTTTCAGCCCCAGCATTTT.

This clonotype was counted many times. The chain uses TRBV10-3 and TRBJ2-3, with 8 bases aligning to TRBD2. From germline, CDR1 is ENHRY and CDR2 SYGVKD. This CDR3 has 13 amino acids. The V and J ends lost 11 bases and 5 bases, in that order; junction bases with no gene match: 9. CDR3 sequence reads: CAFQRENVDTQYF. CDR3 in DNA: TGTGCCTTCCAGCGGGAGAATGTAGATACGCAGTATTTT.

This clonotype was found many times. The chain recombines TRBV5-6 with TRBJ2-5; 7 bases line up with TRBD1. The CDR3 loop spans 14 amino acids. Germline CDR1 reads SGHDT; CDR2 reads YYEEEE. V was pared by 3 bases and J by 3 bases, with 5 bases of the junction left unmatched. Here the CDR3 reads CASSYWDSKETQYF. The CDR3 DNA reads TGTGCCAGCAGCTACTGGGACAGCAAAGAGACCCAGTACTTC. The full variable domain, in which reference TRBV5-6 and TRBJ2-5 provide the parts outside the CDR3, is DAGVTQSPTHLIKTRGQQVTLRCSPKSGHDTVSWYQQALGQGPQFIFQYYEEEERQRGNFPDRFSGHQFPNYSSELNVNALLLGDSALYLCASSYWDSKETQYFGPGTRLLVL.

In this sample, this clonotype turned up many times. CDR3: CASTPRGADTQYF. In DNA form, the CDR3 reads TGCGCCAGCACCCCCAGAGGTGCGGATACGCAGTATTTT. The chain employs TRBV5-1 and TRBJ2-3; D remains unclear. This CDR3 has 13 residues. CDR1 and CDR2 (germline): SGHRS, YFSETQ. Trimming pared 6 bases from V and 6 bases from J, leaving 14 bases between.

This clonotype has ten or more counts. This rearrangement joins TRBV7-6 to TRBJ1-5; 8 bases line up with TRBD1. V was pared by 5 bases and J by 2 bases, with 2 bases of the junction left unmatched. This CDR3 has 14 residues. Germline assignment: CDR1 SGHVS and CDR2 FNYEAQ. DNA for the CDR3: TGTGCCAGCAGCCTACAGGGGGGCAATCAGCCCCAGCATTTT. It yields the protein CASSLQGGNQPQHF.

This clonotype showed up just a few times. In DNA, the CDR3 is TGTGCCAGCAGCGAGGGACTAGCGGGGAACTACAATGAGCAGTTCTTC. As protein: CASSEGLAGNYNEQFF. The chain recombines TRBV5-4 with TRBJ2-1; TRBD2 aligns across 13 bases. Per germline, CDR1 SGHNT and CDR2 YYREEE (reference sequence). J gave up 3 bases and V 4 bases, and 4 bases lay outside the gene matches. The CDR3 length is 16 residues.

This clonotype was seen many times. The V call is TRBV20-1, the J call TRBJ1-2; 9 nucleotides agree with TRBD1. The trim removed 6 bases at V and 12 bases at J, leaving 11 bases unmatched. This CDR3 comprises 12 residues. Per the germline V gene, CDR1 is DFQATT and CDR2 is SNEGSKA (reference sequence). DNA for the CDR3: TGCAGTGCGGTTCAGGGACAGGGAGTGAACACCTTC. Amino acid sequence: CSAVQGQGVNTF.

The sample holds a few counts of this clonotype. The chain couples TRBV7-8 to TRBJ2-1; a weak D match, TRBD1 (6 bases). Germline CDR1 is SGHVS and CDR2 is FQNEAQ. The V end was cut by 6 bases, the J end by 2 bases, with 11 bases between. CDR3 length: 14 amino acids. The CDR3 region is CASSPQGAYNEQFF. CDR3 nucleotide sequence: TGTGCCAGCAGTCCACAGGGAGCCTACAATGAGCAGTTCTTC.

This clonotype has at least ten counts. V usage is TRBV20-1 and J usage is TRBJ2-2; TRBD2 agrees at 12 bases. There are 15 residues in the CDR3. V was clipped by 6 bases and J by 5 bases; unmatched bases: 7. Germline V gives CDR1 DFQATT, CDR2 SNEGSKA (reference sequence). The CDR3 nucleotides are TGCAGTGCCCGGACTAGCGGGACTGAAACCGGGGAGCTGTTTTTT. Translation gives CSARTSGTETGELFF.

The sample holds many counts of this clonotype. The rearrangement joins TRBV29-1 to TRBJ2-1; no definite D call. Between the trimmed V and J ends, which lost 6 bases and 0 bases, there was a span of 12 bases. The CDR3 is made up of 14 amino acids. Looked up from germline, CDR1 is SQVTM and CDR2 is ANQGSEA. CDR3 sequence: CSVHKLGSYNEQFF. CDR3 nucleotides: TGCAGCGTCCATAAATTAGGCTCCTACAATGAGCAGTTCTTC.

At least ten counts were recorded for this clonotype. The V and J genes are TRBV5-1 and TRBJ2-7; TRBD2 matches 11 bases. Germline trimming cut 4 bases from V and 6 bases from J; bases unmatched to any gene: 6. The germline gives CDR1 SGHRS, CDR2 YFSETQ. This CDR3 spans 14 amino acids. As DNA, the CDR3 is TGCGCCAGCAGCGTGACTAGCGGGACCCCCGAGCAGTACTTC. Translation gives CASSVTSGTPEQYF.

This clonotype was detected only a few times. The rearrangement joins TRBV20-1 to TRBJ1-2, with TRBD1 matching 7 bases. CDR3 length equals 15 residues. Germline trimming cut 0 bases from V and 2 bases from J; bases unmatched to any gene: 6. Germline V lookup: CDR1 DFQATT, CDR2 SNEGSKA (reference sequence). Written as DNA, the CDR3 is TGCAGTGCTAGAGATTACCGACAGGGAAACTATGGCTACACCTTC. Protein product: CSARDYRQGNYGYTF.

This clonotype has a handful of counts. The chain combines TRBV7-2 with TRBJ1-2; TRBD1 agrees at 7 bases. This CDR3 has 12 amino acids. V lost 4 bases, J lost 8 bases, and 4 bases stayed unmatched. CDR1 SGHTA and CDR2 FQGNSA come from the germline V gene. The CDR3 loop reads CASSYRDSGYTF. Here the CDR3 DNA reads TGTGCCAGCAGCTACCGGGACAGCGGCTACACCTTC.

This clonotype has only a few counts. The V call is TRBV9, the J call TRBJ1-1; 7 bases map to TRBD1. The germline gives CDR1 SGDLS, CDR2 YYNGEE. V was pared by 2 bases and J by 13 bases, with 14 bases of the junction left unmatched. CDR3 length: 14 amino acids. CDR3 nucleotide sequence: TGTGCCAGCAGCGTTCCCGGGACAGAGCCCTTCCTTTTCTTT. As protein: CASSVPGTEPFLFF.

In its sample, this clonotype was seen a few times. V usage is TRBV18 and J usage is TRBJ2-7; the match to TRBD2 covers 11 bases. This CDR3 has 15 residues. Looked up from germline, CDR1 is KGHSH and CDR2 is LQKENI. V dropped 3 bases and J dropped 6; count of bases not matched to a gene: 7. CDR3 bases: TGTGCCAGCTCACCCCAACTAGCGGGGGCCCTCGAGCAGTACTTC. It yields the protein CASSPQLAGALEQYF. The entire variable domain, with the rest obtained from reference TRBV18 and TRBJ2-7, is as follows: NAGVMQNPRHLVRRRGQEARLRCSPMKGHSHVYWYRQLPEEGLKFMVYLQKENIIDESGMPKERFSAEFPKEGPSILRIQQVVRGDSAAYFCASSPQLAGALEQYFGPGTRLTVT.

This clonotype has ten or more counts. The V and J genes are TRBV7-9 and TRBJ1-2, with D unresolved. Per the germline V gene, CDR1 is SEHNR and CDR2 is FQNEAQ (reference sequence). The CDR3 covers 13 residues. The V and J ends lost 5 bases and 5 bases respectively, with 12 bases between them. This chain's CDR3 is CASSPGFVYGYTF. The CDR3, as DNA: TGTGCCAGCAGCCCCGGATTCGTTTATGGCTACACCTTC.